A selection of T cell receptor beta chains follows, all from one sample in a study of cytomegalovirus exposure and HLA in healthy donors. Assay used: immunoSEQ multiplex PCR; TCRdb lists only in-frame clones, some missing. The data show about 240,000 clones, with more than 75% seen just once and 0.2% to 0.25% held by the top ten. The sample comprised PBMCs. The receptors shown here come from a girl aged 2 to 10 in good health and CMV-seronegative. CDR3s include the opening cysteine and the closing phenylalanine or tryptophan. A D gene is named only where the DNA matches it firmly. Size tells how often a clone was seen (once, few, many) or the class of an expanded clone, and some rows leave it out.

TRBJ2-1	-	TRBV25-1	TRBD2	CASSESRASGRQDEQFF	TGTGCCAGCAGTGAATCGAGGGCTAGCGGGAGACAGGATGAGCAGTTCTTC
TRBJ1-2	once	TRBV4-1	TRBD1	CASSRQGVNYGYTF	TGCGCCAGCAGCCGACAGGGTGTTAACTATGGCTACACCTTC
TRBJ2-1	-	TRBV2	TRBD2	CASRRRGSSYNEQFF	TGTGCCAGCAGGAGGCGGGGGAGCTCCTACAATGAGCAGTTCTTC
TRBJ1-5	-	TRBV2	TRBD1	CASSRQGGGQPQHF	TGTGCCAGCAGTAGACAGGGAGGAGGCCAGCCCCAGCATTTT
TRBJ2-5	-	TRBV6-5	-	CASSYPGETQYF	TGTGCCAGCAGTTACCCCGGAGAGACCCAGTACTTC
TRBJ2-7	-	TRBV10-2	TRBD1	CASTGTGRREQYF	TGCGCCAGCACGGGGACAGGGAGGCGGGAGCAGTACTTC
TRBJ2-3	-	TRBV6-1	-	CASSARGGEADTQYF	TGTGCCAGCAGTGCCCGAGGGGGGGAGGCAGATACGCAGTATTTT
TRBJ2-5	-	TRBV5-1	TRBD1	CASSFQDREETQYF	TGCGCCAGCAGCTTTCAGGACAGGGAAGAGACCCAGTACTTC
TRBJ1-3	-	TRBV5-5	TRBD1	CASSLDRGNGNTIYF	TGTGCCAGCAGCTTGGACAGGGGGAATGGAAACACCATATATTTT
TRBJ2-2	-	TRBV19	TRBD2	CASEPHHLAGVAGELFF	TGTGCCAGCGAACCCCATCATCTAGCGGGAGTAGCCGGGGAGCTGTTTTTT
TRBJ1-2	-	TRBV19	TRBD1	CASSSGTGAIFYGYTF	TGTGCCAGTAGTTCCGGGACAGGGGCCATCTTCTATGGCTACACCTTC
TRBJ1-4	-	TRBV4-1	-	CASSQEAGNEKLFF	TGCGCCAGCAGCCAAGAAGCGGGGAATGAAAAACTGTTTTTT
TRBJ1-2	-	TRBV9	-	CASSASGGPYGYTF	TGTGCCAGCAGCGCCTCGGGGGGACCCTATGGCTACACCTTC
TRBJ1-2	-	TRBV6-4	-	CASSVGGTNYGYTF	TGTGCCAGCAGTGTAGGGGGAACTAACTATGGCTACACCTTC
TRBJ2-5	once	TRBV11-2	TRBD2	CASSTLSGGVQETQYF	TGTGCCAGCAGCACCCTCAGCGGGGGGGTCCAAGAGACCCAGTACTTC
TRBJ2-3	-	TRBV7-9	TRBD2	CASSFRTSGADTQYF	TGTGCCAGCAGCTTCCGGACTAGCGGCGCAGATACGCAGTATTTT
TRBJ2-7	once	TRBV6-1	-	CASSEILEGGEQYF	TGTGCCAGCAGTGAAATCTTAGAGGGTGGCGAGCAGTACTTC
TRBJ2-7	-	TRBV7-9	TRBD1	CASSLQDRIYEQYF	TGTGCCAGCAGTCTTCAGGACAGGATCTACGAGCAGTACTTC
TRBJ1-3	-	TRBV9	-	CASSVSPSGGNTIYF	TGTGCCAGCAGCGTAAGTCCCTCGGGGGGAAACACCATATATTTT
TRBJ2-1	-	TRBV4-1	TRBD1	CASSQEGTGGGNEQFF	TGCGCCAGCAGCCAAGAGGGGACAGGGGGAGGCAATGAGCAGTTCTTC
TRBJ2-1	-	TRBV7-3	TRBD2	CASSLRQGGNEQFF	TGTGCCAGCAGCTTAAGGCAGGGAGGGAATGAGCAGTTCTTC
TRBJ2-3	-	TRBV29-1	TRBD2	CSVARLASDTQYF	TGCAGCGTTGCCCGACTAGCCTCAGATACGCAGTATTTT
TRBJ2-1	-	TRBV7-9	-	CASSSNEQFF	TGTGCCAGCAGTAGTAATGAGCAGTTCTTC
TRBJ1-1	-	TRBV19	TRBD1	CASRERQGMNTEAFF	TGTGCCAGTAGGGAGAGACAGGGGATGAACACTGAAGCTTTCTTT
TRBJ1-2	-	TRBV5-6	-	CASSLGGAANYGYTF	TGTGCCAGCAGCTTAGGTGGGGCAGCCAACTATGGCTACACCTTC